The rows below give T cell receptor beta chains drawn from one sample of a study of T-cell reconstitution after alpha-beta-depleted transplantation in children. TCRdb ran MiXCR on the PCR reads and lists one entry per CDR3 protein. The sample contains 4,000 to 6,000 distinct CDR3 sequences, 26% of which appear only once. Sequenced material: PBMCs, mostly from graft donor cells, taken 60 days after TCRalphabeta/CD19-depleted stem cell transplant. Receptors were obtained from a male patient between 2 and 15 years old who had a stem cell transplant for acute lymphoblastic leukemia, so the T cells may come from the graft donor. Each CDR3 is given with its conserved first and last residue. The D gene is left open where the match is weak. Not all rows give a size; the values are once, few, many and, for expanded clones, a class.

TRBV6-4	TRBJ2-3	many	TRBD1	TGTGCCAGCAGAAAACAGGGGGCCACAGATACGCAGTATTTT	CASRKQGATDTQYF
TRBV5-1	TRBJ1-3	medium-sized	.	TGCGCCAGCAGCCGGATATCGACAGGCTCTGGAAACACCATATATTTT	CASSRISTGSGNTIYF
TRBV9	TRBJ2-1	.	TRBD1	TGTGCCAGCAGCGTAGGACAGGGCATTTACAATGAGCAGTTCTTC	CASSVGQGIYNEQFF
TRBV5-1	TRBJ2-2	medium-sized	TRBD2	TGCGCCAGCAGCTTGGAGCCTAGCGGGAGGGCCAACACCGGGGAGCTGTTTTTT	CASSLEPSGRANTGELFF
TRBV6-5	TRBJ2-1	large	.	TGTGCCAGCAGTTACTCGACTCCAGGCCAAAATGAGCAGTTCTTC	CASSYSTPGQNEQFF
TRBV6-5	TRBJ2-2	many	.	TGTGCCAGCAGTTACTGGGGGGCGAACACCGGGGAGCTGTTTTTT	CASSYWGANTGELFF
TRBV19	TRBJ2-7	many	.	TGTGCCAGTAGCGAACAGGGATTCTCCTACGAGCAGTACTTC	CASSEQGFSYEQYF
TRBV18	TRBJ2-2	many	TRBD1	TGTGCCAACTCATCCTACAGGGGTTGGGCCGGGGAGCTGTTTTTT	CANSSYRGWAGELFF
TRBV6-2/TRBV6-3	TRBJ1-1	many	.	TGTGCCAGCAGATCTTGGGTGGTGGGCACTGAAGCTTTCTTT	CASRSWVVGTEAFF
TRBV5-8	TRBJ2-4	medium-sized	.	TGTGCCAGCAGCTTGGTCGAGTGGGTAACGGCCAAAAACATTCAGTACTTC	CASSLVEWVTAKNIQYF
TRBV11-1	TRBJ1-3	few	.	TGTGCCAGCAGCTTATTTAAGTGGCGGGAATTCTCTGGAAACACCATATATTTT	CASSLFKWREFSGNTIYF
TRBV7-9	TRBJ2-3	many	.	TGTGCCAGCAGCTTACCAAGTGGGGGCACAGATACGCAGTATTTT	CASSLPSGGTDTQYF
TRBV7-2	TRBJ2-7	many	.	TGTGCCAGCCGTAGTGGGATCCAATACGAGCAGTACTTC	CASRSGIQYEQYF
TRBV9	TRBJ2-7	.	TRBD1	TGTGCCAGCAGCCCGACGACAGGGGGCGTCGACGAGCAGTACTTC	CASSPTTGGVDEQYF
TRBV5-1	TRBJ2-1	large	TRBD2	TGCGCCAGCAGCTTGGGGGAGGGAGGAAATGAGCAGTTCTTC	CASSLGEGGNEQFF
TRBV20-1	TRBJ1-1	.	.	TGCAGTGCCCCAAGGGAGGGGGGTCACACTGAAGCTTTCTTT	CSAPREGGHTEAFF
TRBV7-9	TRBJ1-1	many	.	TGTGCCAGCAGCTTAGGGACGAACACTGAAGCTTTCTTT	CASSLGTNTEAFF
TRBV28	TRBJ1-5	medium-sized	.	TGTGCCAGCAGACCCCGGGGCCAAAATCAGCCCCAGCATTTT	CASRPRGQNQPQHF
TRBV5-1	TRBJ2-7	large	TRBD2	TGCGCCAGCAGCTTGGCGGAAGCCGGGACTACGGAGCAGTACTTC	CASSLAEAGTTEQYF
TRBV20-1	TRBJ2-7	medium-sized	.	TGCAGTGCTAGAGCGGCAGGTTCTCCTACGTACGAGCAGTACTTC	CSARAAGSPTYEQYF
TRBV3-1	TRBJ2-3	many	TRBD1	TGTGCCAGCAGCCTTCCGGGACAGGGCCTCACAGATACGCAGTATTTT	CASSLPGQGLTDTQYF
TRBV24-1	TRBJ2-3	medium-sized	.	TGTGCCACCAGTGATCCTGTGGGACGTCTTGATACGCAGTATTTT	CATSDPVGRLDTQYF
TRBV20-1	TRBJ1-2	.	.	TGCAGTGCTAGTAAGTCCCGGCAGACCTATGGCTACACCTTC	CSASKSRQTYGYTF
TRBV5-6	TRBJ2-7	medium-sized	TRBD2	TGTGCCAGCAGCACAAACGGACTAGCGCGAGGACGGCAGTACTTC	CASSTNGLARGRQYF